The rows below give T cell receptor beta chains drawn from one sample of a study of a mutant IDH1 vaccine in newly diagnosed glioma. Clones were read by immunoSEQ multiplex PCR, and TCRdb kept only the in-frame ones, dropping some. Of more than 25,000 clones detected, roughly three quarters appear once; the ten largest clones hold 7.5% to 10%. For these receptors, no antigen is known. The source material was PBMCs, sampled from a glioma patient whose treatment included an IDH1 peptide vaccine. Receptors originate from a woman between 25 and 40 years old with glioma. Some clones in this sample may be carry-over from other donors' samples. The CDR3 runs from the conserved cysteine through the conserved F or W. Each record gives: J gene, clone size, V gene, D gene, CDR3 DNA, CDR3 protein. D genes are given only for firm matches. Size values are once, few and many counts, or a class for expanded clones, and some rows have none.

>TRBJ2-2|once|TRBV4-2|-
TGTGCCAGCAGCCAAGAAGGCAGTAGCTTCGCGAACACCGGGGAGCTGTTTTTT
CASSQEGSSFANTGELFF
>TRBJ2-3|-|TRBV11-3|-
TGTGCCAGCAGCTTAGGCGACTATTCGGGCACAGATACGCAGTATTTT
CASSLGDYSGTDTQYF
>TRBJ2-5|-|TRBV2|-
TGTGCCAGCAACCCCCTCTCGACCGGAGGGACCCAGTACTTC
CASNPLSTGGTQYF
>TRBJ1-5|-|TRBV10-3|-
TGTGCCATCAGTGAGGGGGGTGGAGACGGGAATCAGCCCCAGCATTTT
CAISEGGGDGNQPQHF
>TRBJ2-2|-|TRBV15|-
TGTGCCACCAGCAAGAACACCGGGGAGCTGTTTTTT
CATSKNTGELFF
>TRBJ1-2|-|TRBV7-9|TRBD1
TGTGCCAGCAGCCTGGGACAGGGAAATGGCTACACCTTC
CASSLGQGNGYTF
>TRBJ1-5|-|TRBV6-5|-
TGTGCCAGCAGTTACTCTCGGGATCAGCCCCAGCATTTT
CASSYSRDQPQHF
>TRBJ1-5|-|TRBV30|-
TGTGCCTGGAGTAGGGATAGCAATCAGCCCCAGCATTTT
CAWSRDSNQPQHF
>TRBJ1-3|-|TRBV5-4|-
TGTGCCAGCAGCTTTTCGGGAGGTAGAAACACCATATATTTT
CASSFSGGRNTIYF
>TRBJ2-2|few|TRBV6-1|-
TGTGCCAGCTCCTTCCCCTCCACGAACACCGGGGAGCTGTTTTTT
CASSFPSTNTGELFF
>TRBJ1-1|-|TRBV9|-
TGTGCCAGCAGCGCCCCGATGAACACTGAAGCTTTCTTT
CASSAPMNTEAFF
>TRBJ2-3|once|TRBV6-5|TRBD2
TGTGCCTGCGGGAGGTGGGATACGCAGTATTTT
CACGRWDTQYF
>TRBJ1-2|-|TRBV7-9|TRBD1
TGTGCCAGCAGCTTAGCGGACAGGCCTAACTATGGCTACACCTTC
CASSLADRPNYGYTF
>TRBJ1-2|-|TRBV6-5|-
TGTGCCAGCAGTTACAACGAGGGGAACTATGGCTACACCTTC
CASSYNEGNYGYTF
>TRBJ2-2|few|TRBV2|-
TGTGCCAGTAGCCGAGAGGGTTTAGCGAACACCGGGGAGCTGTTTTTT
CASSREGLANTGELFF
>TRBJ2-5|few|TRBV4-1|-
TGCGCCAGCAGCCAAGATCCCTGGGGAGGCAGGGGAGAGACCCAGTACTTC
CASSQDPWGGRGETQYF
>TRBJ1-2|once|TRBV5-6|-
TGTGCCAGCAGCTTGGTTGCCGGACCTAACTATGGCTACACCTTC
CASSLVAGPNYGYTF
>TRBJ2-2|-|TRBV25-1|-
TGTGCCAGCAGTACTCTGGGGGCGAACACCGGGGAGCTGTTTTTT
CASSTLGANTGELFF
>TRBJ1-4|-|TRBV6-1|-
TGTGCCAGCAGGGGGGGGGCAGGGAATGAAAAACTGTTTTTT
CASRGGAGNEKLFF
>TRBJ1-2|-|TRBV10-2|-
TGCGCCAGCAGTGAGGGGTGGACAGTTACTAACTATGGCTACACCTTC
CASSEGWTVTNYGYTF
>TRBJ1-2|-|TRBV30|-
TGTGCCTGGAATATAGCTAACTATGGCTACACCTTC
CAWNIANYGYTF
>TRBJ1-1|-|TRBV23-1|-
TGCGTCCCAACGGGTAGCACTGAAGCTTTCTTT
CVPTGSTEAFF
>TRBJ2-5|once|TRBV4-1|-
TGCGCCAGCAGCCAAGAAAAGCGGACCCAGTACTTC
CASSQEKRTQYF
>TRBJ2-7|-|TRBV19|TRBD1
TGTGCCAGTAGTACCTCAGGGGGCGAGCAGTACTTC
CASSTSGGEQYF
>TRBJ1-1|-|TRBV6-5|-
TGTGCCAGCAGTTACACGGGGGGGGGTAACACTGAAGCTTTCTTT
CASSYTGGGNTEAFF
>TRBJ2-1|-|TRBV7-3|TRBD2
TGTGCCAGCAGCTTAGCGGGGGGCAACTACAATGAGCAGTTCTTC
CASSLAGGNYNEQFF
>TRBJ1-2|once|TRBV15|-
TGTGCCACCAGCAGAGATCTGGGTAATAACTATGGCTACACCTTC
CATSRDLGNNYGYTF
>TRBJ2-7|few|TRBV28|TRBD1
TGTGCCAGCAGGGGACAGGGGGTCTCCTACGAGCAGTACTTC
CASRGQGVSYEQYF
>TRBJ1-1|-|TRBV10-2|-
TGCGCCAGCACTCTGAACACTGAAGCTTTCTTT
CASTLNTEAFF
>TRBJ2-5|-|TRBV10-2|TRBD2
TGCGCCAGCAGTGAAGGTAGCGGGTTCCTCCAAGAGACCCAGTACTTC
CASSEGSGFLQETQYF
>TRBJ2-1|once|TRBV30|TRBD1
TGTGCCTGGACTACAGGGGCTGAGCAGTTCTTC
CAWTTGAEQFF
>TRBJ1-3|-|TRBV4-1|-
TGCGCCAGCAGCCTGGGGGAGGGGGACTCTGGAAACACCATATATTTT
CASSLGEGDSGNTIYF
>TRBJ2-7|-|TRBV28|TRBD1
TGTGCCAGCAGTCCCCGGGACAGGGGCTACGAGCAGTACTTC
CASSPRDRGYEQYF
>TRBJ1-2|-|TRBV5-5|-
TGTGCCAGCAGCCCGGGGACGGGGCGCCGTGGCTATGGCTACACCTTC
CASSPGTGRRGYGYTF
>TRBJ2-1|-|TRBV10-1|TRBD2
TGCGCCAGCAGTGGGACTAGCGGGCAGTTCTTC
CASSGTSGQFF
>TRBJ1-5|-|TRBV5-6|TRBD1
TGTGCCAGCAGCTGGGGGACAGGCAATCAGCCCCAGCATTTT
CASSWGTGNQPQHF
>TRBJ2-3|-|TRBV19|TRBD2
TGTGCCAGTAGTATAGGGGGGGGAGATACGCAGTATTTT
CASSIGGGDTQYF
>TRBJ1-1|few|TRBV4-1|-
TGCGCCAGCAGCCATGGTGGGACCACTGAAGCTTTCTTT
CASSHGGTTEAFF
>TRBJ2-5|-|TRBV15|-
TGTGCCACCAGCTTATCTAGCGTGGAGACCCAGTACTTC
CATSLSSVETQYF
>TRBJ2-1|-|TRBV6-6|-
TGTGCCAGCAGTTTAAGGTCCGTGTCCTACAATGAGCAGTTCTTC
CASSLRSVSYNEQFF
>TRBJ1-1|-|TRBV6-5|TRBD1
TGTGCCAGCAACCACAGGGGATTTTTGTCTGAAGCTTTCTTT
CASNHRGFLSEAFF
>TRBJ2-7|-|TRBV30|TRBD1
TGTGCCTGGAGTGGGTCGGACAGGTCGACCTACGAGCAGTACTTC
CAWSGSDRSTYEQYF
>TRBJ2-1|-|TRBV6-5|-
TGTGCCAGCAGTTACTTGGGCGATGAGCAGTTCTTC
CASSYLGDEQFF
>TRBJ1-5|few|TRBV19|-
TGTGCCAGTAGTATGGTAGGGCAAAATCAGCCCCAGCATTTT
CASSMVGQNQPQHF
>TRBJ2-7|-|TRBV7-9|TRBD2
TGTGCCAGCAGCTTAGGGCGGGGGGCCTACGAGCAGTACTTC
CASSLGRGAYEQYF
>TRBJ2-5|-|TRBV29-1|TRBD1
TGCAGCACGGGACAGGGGTACCAAGAGACCCAGTACTTC
CSTGQGYQETQYF
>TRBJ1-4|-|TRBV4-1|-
TGCGCCAGCAGCCAGACCCGGGACAACCCTGAAAAACTGTTTTTT
CASSQTRDNPEKLFF
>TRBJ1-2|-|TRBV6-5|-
TGTGCCAGCAGTTACTCGTATAGGGATTGGGACTATGGCTACACCTTC
CASSYSYRDWDYGYTF
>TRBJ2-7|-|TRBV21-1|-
TGTGCCAGCAGCTACTACGAGCAGTACTTC
CASSYYEQYF
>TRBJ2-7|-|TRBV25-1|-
TGTGCCAGCAGTCCCCCGGGGGAGGATAAGTACTTC
CASSPPGEDKYF
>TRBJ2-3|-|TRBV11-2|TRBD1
TGTGCCAGCAGCTTGGGACAGGGCTCTTCAACGCAGTATTTT
CASSLGQGSSTQYF
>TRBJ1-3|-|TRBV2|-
TGTGCCAGCATGCAGTCCAGAAACACCATATATTTT
CASMQSRNTIYF